This T cell receptor beta chain was captured in a study of T-cell memory formation after mild COVID-19. This clonotype was seen repeatedly, ten times or more. Its antigen is as yet unknown. TCRdb re-called the 5' RACE reads with MiXCR, one entry per CDR3 protein. Of roughly 450,000 distinct CDR3 sequences in the sample, approximately 18% were seen once. Study-wide points: A second wave expanding day 15 to 37 was CD4+-biased; contracting clones were balanced. CM and EM subsets held most contracting CD4+ clones; EMRA held CD8+ ones. Day 37-peaking second-wave clones had unconfirmed SARS-CoV-2 specificity.

The TCR comes from an adult woman who had mild COVID-19 (a few samples of this study predate the infection). Cell type and time point are not known. Material for sequencing was PBMCs or a T cell subset sorted from them (not recorded which).

CDR3 nucleotide sequence: TGCGCCAGCAGCTCAGGGTATGTGGAGACCCAGTACTTC. Its protein product is CASSSGYVETQYF. The chain employs TRBV5-1 and TRBJ2-5, with D perhaps TRBD1 (5 bases). Germline assignment: CDR1 SGHRS and CDR2 YFSETQ. The CDR3 spans 13 residues. Deletions cut 3 bases from V and 5 bases from J, with 11 bases between.